This T cell receptor (beta chain) was captured by sequencing in a study of CD8+ T cells in alopecia areata (dated by TCRdb to 2017 to 2018). For the wider study: Skin from C3H/HeJ donors aged about 6-12 months with spontaneous alopecia was grafted onto female C3H/HeJ recipients aged about 7-10 weeks. In both human patients and the C3H/HeJ mouse model, the study applied high-throughput TCRbeta sequencing to look at T cell clonal expansion in alopecia areata. In humans, TCRbeta sequencing was performed on scalp tissue and on sorted CD4+ and CD8+ peripheral blood T cells from healthy controls and from patients with patchy or totalis/universalis alopecia areata. Scalp clonality was compared across normal scalp (n=4), patchy alopecia areata scalp (n=8), and alopecia totalis/universalis scalp (n=8). The RNA source kit depended on sample type: the PAXgene miRNA kit for fixed scalp, the miRNeasy kit for PBMCs, and the RNeasy kit for mouse skin. TCRbeta CDR3 regions were amplified by immunoSEQ multiplex PCR using 35 Vbeta forward and 13 Jbeta reverse primers.

What the work shows at the level of the full study, not this receptor alone: Unlike mouse skin, which is dominated by gammadelta T cells, normal human skin has resident alphabeta T cells that are also sequenced, and this complicates analysis of the scalp TCR repertoire. Higher clonality and more expanded CD8+ clones were observed in lesional scalp than in normal scalp, particularly in alopecia totalis/universalis, a finding suggestive of antigenic drive. Compared with mice, TCR sequences shared between patients were less clear, possibly partly because of HLA diversity across the patient population.

Cells from pooled mouse cutaneous lymph nodes were stained for CD4, CD8alpha, NKG2D, NKG2ACE and other markers and then sorted on a BD Influx. The method was the immunoSEQ multiplex PCR assay. RNA was extracted from all samples and reverse transcribed into cDNA, which served as template for TCR sequencing. First-strand cDNA was synthesized with SuperScript III using a 2:1 mix of oligo-dT and random hexamers. A synthetic immune receptor repertoire was used to assess amplification bias, and residual bias was removed computationally. Libraries were sequenced on Illumina HiSeq with 60 bp reads covering the CDR3, read from J toward V. As for how the authors treated the data: Raw reads were preprocessed to remove errors, and CDR3 was defined according to IMGT conventions as the region from the conserved cysteine to phenylalanine. Clonality was calculated as 1 minus Shannon entropy normalized by log2 of the number of productive unique TCRs. Whether scalp clones were CD4 or CD8 was inferred by matching scalp TCRbeta sequences against CD4 and CD8 repertoires sorted from blood. As stored in TCRdb, this immuneACCESS dataset retains in-frame rearrangements with V and J assigned. A fraction of the clones does not appear; measured against another copy, unresolved V genes explain less than half of the discrepancy, and the remainder lacks a known reason. V and J calls and clone size are as listed in that table; D and trimming were resolved from the DNA. In this sample the table shows about 300,000 clones, and no singletons are among them. The ten most abundant clones make up about 1.1% of the sample.

As regards this clone: Its antigen has not been determined. Gene names and germline sequences refer to the mouse in this case.

The sequencing sample was made of CD4+ T cells sorted from a lymph node. The sequence was collected from a C3H/HeJ mouse with alopecia areata. This strain has the MHC haplotype H2-k.

The CDR3 amino acid sequence is: CASSLSGNYAEQFF. CDR3 bases read: TGTGCCAGCAGCCTCTCAGGGAACTATGCT. The rearrangement joined TRBV5 to TRBJ2-1; a tentative D call is TRBD1 (5 bases match). With the read ending 4 residues before the CDR3 end, the germline J gene is used to fill in that end. The CDR3 covers 14 residues, taking in both the cysteine and the phenylalanine. Only the CDR3 bases that were read are kept: 30 of them, in frame from base 1. V was cut back by 4 bases and J by 1 base, leaving a gap of 8 bases between them. The germline V gene encodes CDR1 LGHNA and CDR2 YNLKQL (reference sequence).